The sequence of this T cell receptor beta chain was determined in a study of cytomegalovirus exposure and HLA in healthy donors. Notes on the study in general: The availability of immune exposure information extended only to CMV serostatus. Of the V segments, some could not be distinguished, including TRBV6-2 and TRBV6-3, and were excluded.

Germline assignment: CDR1 SGHTA and CDR2 FQGNSA. The CDR3 runs 16 residues. V was clipped by 1 base and J by 5 bases; unmatched bases: 9. This clone occurred a few times. Its cognate antigen is unknown. 60 Vbeta and 13 Jbeta primers were used in PCR. The protocol was immunoSEQ multiplex PCR, while the TCRdb copy is restricted to in-frame clones and leaves out a portion. The top ten clones hold around 2.9% of a sample with roughly 67,000 clones, approximately 81% of them seen once. The sequencing sample was made of PBMCs. The source of this sequence is a woman in her twenties or thirties in good health and CMV-seronegative. This chain uses TRBV7-2 with TRBJ2-5; 8 nucleotides align to TRBD2. CDR3 region: CASSLDGGGSQETQYF. The DNA for the CDR3 is TGTGCCAGCAGCTTAGATGGCGGGGGGTCCCAGGAGACCCAGTACTTC.